This TCR beta chain was identified during a study of T-cell memory formation after mild COVID-19. Trimming took 5 bases from V and 6 from J, leaving 12 bases between them. Germline CDR1 is SGHTA and CDR2 is FQGNSA. The CDR3 is 13 residues long. Using its own MiXCR run on the 5' RACE reads, TCRdb lists one record per CDR3 protein. This sample has roughly 300,000 distinct CDR3 sequences, with 8% to 9% found just once. The TCR originated in a young man who had mild COVID-19 (a few samples of this study predate the infection). Cell type and time point are not known. This chain uses TRBV7-2 with TRBJ2-3, with D perhaps matching TRBD1 or TRBD2 (5 bases each). The source material was PBMCs or a T cell subset sorted from them (not recorded which). In nucleotides, the CDR3 is TGTGCCAGCAGCCCTAGCTGGGGGGATACGCAGTATTTT. It translates to CASSPSWGDTQYF.